The clone carrying this T cell receptor beta chain has only a few counts. Its antigen remains unknown. In the same sample, other DNA sequences code for this CDR3. Trimming left V 0 bases short and J 5 bases short, with 4 bases between. The germline V gene encodes CDR1 GTSNPN and CDR2 SVGIG (reference sequence). The CDR3 sequence is 11 residues long. Approximately 110 mL of blood, on average, came from one heparinised draw per donor. Sorting of CD4+ naive, central memory, regulatory and stem cell-like memory cells was performed via CD45RO/CCR7/CD25/CD127/CD95/CD27. These data are taken from a study of beta chain features in type 1 diabetes. At the level of the study: Healthy donors and patients had similar age, gender and cell yields.

Notes on the study in general: Among type 1 diabetes patients, VDJ junctions had fewer insertions and more deletions.

The authors reverse transcribed all of the isolated RNA, so sequencing captured expressed TCRB transcripts. Libraries were prepared by immunoSEQ multiplex PCR; TCRdb keeps only in-frame clonotypes and omits some of them. Counted here are 450,000 to 600,000 clones, around 28% occurring once; the ten biggest clones make up about 0.06%. V and J are TRBV30 and TRBJ2-5, with D unresolved. The sequenced material came from naive CD4+ T cells from blood. This sequence originates from a man younger than 30 in good health. CDR3 protein: CAWSVLETQYF. CDR3 bases: TGTGCCTGGAGTGTACTGGAGACCCAGTACTTC.